The source of this T cell receptor beta chain is a study of siplizumab effects on memory and regulatory T cells. In the case of this clone: What it binds is not known.

Germline CDR1 is SEHNR and CDR2 is FQNEAQ (reference sequence). This CDR3 has 15 residues. Germline trimming cut 1 base from V and 9 bases from J; bases unmatched to any gene: 4. Measured with immunoSEQ multiplex PCR; TCRdb has only the in-frame clones, and not every one. The data show fewer than 120,000 clones, 92% seen once. Study-level results: Siplizumab brought about a significant reduction in alloreactive sequences traceable to unstimulated CD4+ memory cells. About 80-97% of proliferating CD4+ or CD8+ clones had no assignable naive or memory phenotype. Memory T cells appeared less diverse than naive cells, which seemed to contribute substantially to alloresponse.

This receptor was obtained from a human donor in good health. The sample taken for sequencing was CD4+ T cells sorted from blood. The chain uses TRBV7-9 and TRBJ2-4; 12 bases align to TRBD2. The CDR3, as DNA: TGTGCCAGCAGCTTAGTCCGGACTAGCGGGGCCATTCAGTACTTC. This encodes CASSLVRTSGAIQYF.